This T cell receptor (beta chain) derives from a study of T cell changes during pregnancy in multiple sclerosis. This CDR3 is 13 amino acids long. The germline gives CDR1 SQVTM, CDR2 ANQGSEA. The germline V and J ends were trimmed by 6 bases and 1 base, with 12 bases remaining between them. Some clones are missing from TCRdb's copy, which holds only in-frame ones; the method was immunoSEQ multiplex PCR. The sample shows about 48,000 clones, around 92% of them seen only once. The chain carries TRBV29-1 and TRBJ1-1, with TRBD1 as a possible D gene (6 bases). The TCR originated in a female donor in good health, enrolled as a control in a pregnancy study. The sequencing here drew on CD4+ T cells from peripheral blood mononuclear cells, taken in the second trimester of pregnancy. The CDR3 is CSVAGGRNTEAFF. CDR3 coding DNA: TGCAGCGTGGCGGGGGGGCGGAACACTGAAGCTTTCTTT.